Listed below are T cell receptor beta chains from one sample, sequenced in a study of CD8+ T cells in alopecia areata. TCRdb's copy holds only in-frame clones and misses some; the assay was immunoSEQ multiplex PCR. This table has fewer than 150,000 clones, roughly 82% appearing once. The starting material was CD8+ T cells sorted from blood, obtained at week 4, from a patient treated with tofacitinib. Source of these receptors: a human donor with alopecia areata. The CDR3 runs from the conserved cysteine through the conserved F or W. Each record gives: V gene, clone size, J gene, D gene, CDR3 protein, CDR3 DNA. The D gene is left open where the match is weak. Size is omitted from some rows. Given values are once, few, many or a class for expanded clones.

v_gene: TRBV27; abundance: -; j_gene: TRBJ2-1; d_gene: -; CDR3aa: CASSWGVYNEQFF; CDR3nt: TGTGCCAGCAGTTGGGGGGTGTACAATGAGCAGTTCTTC
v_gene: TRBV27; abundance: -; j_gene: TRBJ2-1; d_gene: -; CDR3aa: CASRPTTGRGNEQFF; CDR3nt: TGTGCCAGCAGACCCACGACAGGCCGGGGCAATGAGCAGTTCTTC
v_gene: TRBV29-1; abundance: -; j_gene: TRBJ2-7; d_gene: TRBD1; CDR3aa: CSVRQGDYEQYF; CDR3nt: TGCAGCGTTCGACAGGGGGATTACGAGCAGTACTTC
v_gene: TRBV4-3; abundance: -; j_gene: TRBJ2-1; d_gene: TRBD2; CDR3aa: CASSYGTSGNNEQFF; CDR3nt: TGCGCCAGCAGCTACGGGACTAGCGGGAACAATGAGCAGTTCTTC
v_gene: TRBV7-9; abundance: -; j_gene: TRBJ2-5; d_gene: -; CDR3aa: CASSLGRAGTPSEETQYF; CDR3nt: TGTGCCAGCAGCTTAGGAAGAGCCGGGACTCCGAGCGAGGAGACCCAGTACTTC
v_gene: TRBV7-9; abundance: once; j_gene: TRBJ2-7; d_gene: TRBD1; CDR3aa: CASSSRDRGLYEQYF; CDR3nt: TGTGCCAGCAGCTCAAGGGACAGGGGGCTCTACGAGCAGTACTTC
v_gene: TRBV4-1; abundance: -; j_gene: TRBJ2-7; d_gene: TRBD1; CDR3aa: CASSQGQGTYEQYF; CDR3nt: TGCGCCAGCAGCCAGGGACAGGGAACCTACGAGCAGTACTTC
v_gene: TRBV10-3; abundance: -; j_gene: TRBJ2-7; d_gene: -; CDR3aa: CAIRADSTYEQYF; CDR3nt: TGTGCCATCAGGGCGGACTCTACCTACGAGCAGTACTTC
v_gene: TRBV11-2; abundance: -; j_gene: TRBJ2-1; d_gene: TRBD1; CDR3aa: CASSTRTGYNEQFF; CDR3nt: TGTGCCAGCAGCACCCGGACAGGATACAATGAGCAGTTCTTC
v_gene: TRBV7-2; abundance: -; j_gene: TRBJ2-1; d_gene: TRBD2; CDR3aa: CASSLVSGGSYNEQFF; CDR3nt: TGTGCCAGCAGCTTAGTCAGCGGGGGATCCTACAATGAGCAGTTCTTC
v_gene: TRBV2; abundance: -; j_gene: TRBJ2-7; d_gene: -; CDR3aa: CASTFQEEQYF; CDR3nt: TGTGCCAGCACGTTTCAAGAGGAGCAGTACTTC
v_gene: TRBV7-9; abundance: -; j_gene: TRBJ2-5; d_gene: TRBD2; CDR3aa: CASIRRRGQETQYF; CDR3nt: TGTGCCAGCATCAGGAGGCGGGGGCAAGAGACCCAGTACTTC
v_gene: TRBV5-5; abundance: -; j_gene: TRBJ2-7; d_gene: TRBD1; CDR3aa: CASFAPGQGFHEQYF; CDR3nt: TGTGCCAGCTTCGCCCCGGGACAGGGCTTTCACGAGCAGTACTTC
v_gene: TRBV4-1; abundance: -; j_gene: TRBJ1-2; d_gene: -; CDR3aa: CASSQPDGYGYTF; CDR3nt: TGCGCCAGCAGCCAACCGGACGGCTATGGCTACACCTTC
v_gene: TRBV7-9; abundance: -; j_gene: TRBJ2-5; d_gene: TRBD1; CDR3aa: CASSLPDRGVKETQYF; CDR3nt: TGTGCCAGCAGCTTACCGGACAGGGGGGTTAAAGAGACCCAGTACTTC
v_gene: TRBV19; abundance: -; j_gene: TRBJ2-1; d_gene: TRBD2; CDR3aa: CASSMSGGRNNEQFF; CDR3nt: TGTGCCAGTAGTATGAGCGGGGGGCGTAACAATGAGCAGTTCTTC
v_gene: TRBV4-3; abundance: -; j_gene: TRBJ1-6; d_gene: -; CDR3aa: CASSHRYSYNSPLHF; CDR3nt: TGCGCCAGCAGCCACCGGTACTCCTATAATTCACCCCTCCACTTT
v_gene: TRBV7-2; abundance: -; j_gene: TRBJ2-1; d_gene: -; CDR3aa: CASSLGGSEQFF; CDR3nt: TGTGCCAGCAGCTTAGGGGGGAGTGAGCAGTTCTTC
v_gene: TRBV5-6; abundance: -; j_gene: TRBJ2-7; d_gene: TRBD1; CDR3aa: CASSLSDRNEQYF; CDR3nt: TGTGCCAGCAGCTTGTCGGACAGGAACGAGCAGTACTTC
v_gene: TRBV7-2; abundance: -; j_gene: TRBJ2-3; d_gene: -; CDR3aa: CASSFDMSTDTQYF; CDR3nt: TGTGCCAGCAGCTTTGACATGAGCACAGATACGCAGTATTTT
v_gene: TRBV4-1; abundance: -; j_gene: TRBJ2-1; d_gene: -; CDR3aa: CASSQDPTNEQFF; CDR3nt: TGCGCCAGCAGCCAAGATCCCACCAATGAGCAGTTCTTC
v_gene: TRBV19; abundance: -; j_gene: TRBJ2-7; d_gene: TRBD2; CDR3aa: CASSIALAGYEQYF; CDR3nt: TGTGCCAGTAGTATTGCACTAGCGGGCTACGAGCAGTACTTC
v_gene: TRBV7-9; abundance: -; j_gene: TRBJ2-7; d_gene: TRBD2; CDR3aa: CASSSSGWTSGGAYEQYF; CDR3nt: TGTGCCAGCAGCTCGAGCGGATGGACTAGCGGGGGGGCCTACGAGCAGTACTTC
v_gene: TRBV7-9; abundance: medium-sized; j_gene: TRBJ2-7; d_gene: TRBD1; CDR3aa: CASSLGQLVEQYF; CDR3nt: TGTGCCAGCAGCCTGGGACAGTTAGTCGAGCAGTACTTC
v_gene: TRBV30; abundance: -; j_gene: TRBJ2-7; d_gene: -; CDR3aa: CAWSAPRDLKYEQYF; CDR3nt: TGTGCCTGGAGTGCCCCTCGGGACCTTAAATACGAGCAGTACTTC
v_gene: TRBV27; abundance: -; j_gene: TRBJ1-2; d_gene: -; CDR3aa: CASSLYQGNNYGYTF; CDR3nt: TGTGCCAGCAGTTTATACCAGGGAAATAACTATGGCTACACCTTC
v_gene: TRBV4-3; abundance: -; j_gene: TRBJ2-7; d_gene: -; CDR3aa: CASSPQTGRNSYEQYF; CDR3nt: TGCGCCAGCAGCCCACAAACAGGGAGAAACTCCTACGAGCAGTACTTC
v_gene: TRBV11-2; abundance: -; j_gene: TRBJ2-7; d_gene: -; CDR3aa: CASSRSGPSYEQYF; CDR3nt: TGTGCCAGCAGCAGGAGCGGGCCGTCCTACGAGCAGTACTTC
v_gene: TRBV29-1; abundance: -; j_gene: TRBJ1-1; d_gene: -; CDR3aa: CSVVGRMNTEAFF; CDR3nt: TGCAGCGTTGTTGGGAGAATGAACACTGAAGCTTTCTTT
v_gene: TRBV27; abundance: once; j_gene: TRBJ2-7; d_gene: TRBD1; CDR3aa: CASSLGTGPYEQYF; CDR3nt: TGTGCCAGCAGTTTAGGGACAGGTCCATACGAGCAGTACTTC
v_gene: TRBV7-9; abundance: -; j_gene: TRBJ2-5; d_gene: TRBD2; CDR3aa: CASTAEVAGDQETQYF; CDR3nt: TGTGCCAGCACCGCAGAGGTAGCGGGGGACCAAGAGACCCAGTACTTC
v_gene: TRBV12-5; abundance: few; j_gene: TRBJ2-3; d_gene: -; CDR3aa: CASGLGLTPTTDTQYF; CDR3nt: TGTGCTAGTGGTTTGGGACTGACACCCACCACAGATACGCAGTATTTT
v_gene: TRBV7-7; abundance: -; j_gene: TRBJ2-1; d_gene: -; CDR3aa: CASSSGHYNEQFF; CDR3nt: TGTGCTAGCAGCTCAGGACACTACAATGAGCAGTTCTTC
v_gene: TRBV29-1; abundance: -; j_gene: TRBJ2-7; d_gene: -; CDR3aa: CSVEDGTFYEQYF; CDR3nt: TGCAGCGTTGAAGATGGCACATTCTACGAGCAGTACTTC
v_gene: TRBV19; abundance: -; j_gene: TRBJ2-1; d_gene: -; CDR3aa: CASSEGGIYNEQFF; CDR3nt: TGTGCCAGTAGTGAGGGGGGAATCTACAATGAGCAGTTCTTC
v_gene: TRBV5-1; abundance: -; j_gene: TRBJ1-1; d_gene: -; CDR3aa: CASSLKETGHTEAFF; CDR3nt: TGCGCCAGCAGCTTGAAGGAGACAGGTCACACTGAAGCTTTCTTT
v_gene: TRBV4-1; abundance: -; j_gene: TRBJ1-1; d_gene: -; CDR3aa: CASSQVGNTEAFF; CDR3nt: TGCGCCAGCAGCCAAGTCGGAAACACTGAAGCTTTCTTT
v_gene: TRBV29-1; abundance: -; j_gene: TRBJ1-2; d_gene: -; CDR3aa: CSVDGIDYGYTF; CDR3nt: TGCAGCGTGGACGGCATTGACTATGGCTACACCTTC
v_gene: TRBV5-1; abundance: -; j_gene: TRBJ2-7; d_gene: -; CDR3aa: CASSLGTGTYEQYF; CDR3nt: TGCGCCAGCAGCTTGGGGACTGGAACCTACGAGCAGTACTTC
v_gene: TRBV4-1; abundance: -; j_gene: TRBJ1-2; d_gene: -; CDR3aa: CASSQEAGNVYGYTF; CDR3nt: TGCGCCAGCAGCCAAGAAGCAGGGAATGTCTATGGCTACACCTTC
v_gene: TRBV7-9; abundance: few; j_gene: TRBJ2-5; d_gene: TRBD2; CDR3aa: CASSPFGGVGETQYF; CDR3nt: TGTGCCAGCAGCCCCTTCGGGGGGGTTGGTGAGACCCAGTACTTC
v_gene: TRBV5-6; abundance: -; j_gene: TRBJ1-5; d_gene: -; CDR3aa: CASSEKFSNQPQHF; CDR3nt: TGTGCCAGCAGCGAGAAATTTAGCAATCAGCCCCAGCATTTT
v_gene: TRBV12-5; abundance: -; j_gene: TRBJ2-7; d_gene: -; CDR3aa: CASGLVQGLQGYEQYF; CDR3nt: TGTGCTAGTGGTTTGGTACAAGGCCTCCAAGGATACGAGCAGTACTTC
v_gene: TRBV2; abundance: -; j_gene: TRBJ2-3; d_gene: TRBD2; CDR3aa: CASRLADYTDTQYF; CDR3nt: TGTGCCAGCCGACTAGCGGATTACACAGATACGCAGTATTTT
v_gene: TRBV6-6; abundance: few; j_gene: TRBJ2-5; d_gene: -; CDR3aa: CASSPGEVQETQYF; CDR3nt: TGTGCCAGCAGCCCCGGTGAGGTACAAGAGACCCAGTACTTC